The clone carrying this T cell receptor (delta chain) was found a few times. Its antigen is unknown. This could be a read error, since a much larger clone is one nucleotide away. The data originate from a study of delta chains in infants with herpesvirus infections. Study in general: From birth, Ugandan infants were followed prospectively for primary CMV infection.

TCR cDNA was made from PBMC RNA with gamma- and delta-chain-specific primers. TCRdb re-called the RT-PCR reads using CATT. The sample lists about 500 delta-chain clones, around 10% occurring once. Broader study findings: CMV-uninfected infants might carry this public clonotype below detection. A few infants infected before 120 days plus one congenital case had the public Vdelta1 clonotype. The public clonotype decayed quickly, seemingly gone after about two months.

The CDR3 totals 22 residues. Trimming took 3 bases from V and 9 from J; bases not matched to a gene: 28. Per the germline V gene, CDR1 is TSWWSYY and CDR2 is QGS. The sample here was peripheral blood, taken at time point 3 of longitudinal follow-up. The V gene is TRDV1, the J gene TRDJ2; 10 bases map to TRDD3. The clonotype originates from a human donor who was a Ugandan infant, either HIV-exposed or HIV-unexposed (not recorded which). The CDR3 spells CALGEYPYGLYWGIGRCPQLFF. In DNA form, the CDR3 reads TGTGCTCTTGGGGAGTATCCCTACGGGCTTTACTGGGGGATTGGACGCTGTCCACAACTCTTCTTT.